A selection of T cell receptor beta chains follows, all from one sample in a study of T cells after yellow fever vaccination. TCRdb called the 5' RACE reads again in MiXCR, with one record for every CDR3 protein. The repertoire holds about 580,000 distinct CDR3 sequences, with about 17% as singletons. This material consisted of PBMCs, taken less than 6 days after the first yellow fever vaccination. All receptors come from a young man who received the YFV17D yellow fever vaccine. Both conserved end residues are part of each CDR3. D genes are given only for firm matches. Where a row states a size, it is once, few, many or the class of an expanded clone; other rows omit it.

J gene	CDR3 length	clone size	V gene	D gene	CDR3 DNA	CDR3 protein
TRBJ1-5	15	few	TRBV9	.	TGTGCCAGCAGCGTAGCTCCGGACACCTATCAGCCCCAGCATTTT	CASSVAPDTYQPQHF
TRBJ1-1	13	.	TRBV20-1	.	TGCAGTGCTAGAGCCATGGGGGGGACTGAAGCTTTCTTT	CSARAMGGTEAFF
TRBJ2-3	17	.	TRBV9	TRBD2	TGTGCCAGCAGCGCAGGGGCTAGCGGGGGGGCGCGAGGTACGCAGTATTTT	CASSAGASGGARGTQYF
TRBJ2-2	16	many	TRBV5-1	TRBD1	TGCGCCAGCAGCTTTATGACAGGGGCGAACACCGGGGAGCTGTTTTTT	CASSFMTGANTGELFF
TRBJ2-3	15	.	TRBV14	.	TGTGCCAGCAGTCACAGGGAGTCTAGCACAGATACGCAGTATTTT	CASSHRESSTDTQYF
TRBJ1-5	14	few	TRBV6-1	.	TGTGCCAGCAGTGACAGAAATAGCAATCAGCCCCAGCATTTT	CASSDRNSNQPQHF
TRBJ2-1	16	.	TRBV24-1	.	TGTGCCACCAGTGACACGCCTCGGGGATACTACAATGAGCAGTTCTTC	CATSDTPRGYYNEQFF
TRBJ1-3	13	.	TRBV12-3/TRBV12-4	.	TGTGCCAGCAGTGCTACAGACGGAAACACCATATATTTT	CASSATDGNTIYF
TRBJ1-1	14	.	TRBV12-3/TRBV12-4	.	TGTGCCAGCAGTTTGGGATATATGAACACTGAAGCTTTCTTT	CASSLGYMNTEAFF
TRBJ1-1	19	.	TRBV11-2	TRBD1	TGTGCCAGCAGCTTAATCTTCGGACAGGGCCCCACCATGAACACTGAAGCTTTCTTT	CASSLIFGQGPTMNTEAFF